The 23 T cell receptor beta chains below all came from one sample that was sequenced in a study of read filtering for tumor transcriptome and immune sequencing (TCRdb year 2020). Data came from an Illumina HiSeq 4000. Starting from approximately 400 ng RNA, TCR libraries were constructed with the Immunoverse kit using molecular barcoded adaptors that cover the alpha/delta and beta/gamma chains. TCRdb reanalyzed the raw reads on its own, using fastp at Q25 for trimming and MiXCR for clone calling, and kept in-frame beta chains. Under each unique CDR3 protein, matching rows form one entry showing the most common genes and DNA. In this sample the table shows about 50,000 distinct CDR3 sequences, 20% of which occur a single time. Together, the top ten hold roughly 37% of the sample. The sample was a population of CD138-negative cells sorted from bone marrow. The cell subset or site label here, explained by the study, means: bone marrow mononuclear cells depleted of CD138+ plasma/myeloma cells by negative magnetic selection. These receptors all come from a donor over 35 with multiple myeloma.

This clonotype was detected many times. An end of the junction differs from the germline gene, which may be a read error. The chain combines TRBV7-9 with TRBJ1-4; weak D call: TRBD1 (5 bases). The CDR3 covers 17 residues. Germline CDR1 reads SEHNR; CDR2 reads FQNEAQ (reference sequence). The CDR3 DNA reads TGTGCCGGCAGCCTCCCACTGGGGGGTTTGACTAATGAAAAACTGTTTTTT. Protein: CAGSLPLGGLTNEKLFF.

This clonotype was seen a handful of times. The chain combines TRBV2 with TRBJ2-1, with 7 bases that match TRBD2. Trimming removed 3 bases from V and 7 bases from J; junction bases left unmatched: 6. This CDR3 comprises 14 residues. Germline V CDR1 and CDR2: SNHLY, FYNNEI. The CDR3 DNA sequence: TGTGCCAGCAGTGATGCCGGGAGGAGTAATGAGCAGTTCTTC. As protein: CASSDAGRSNEQFF.

This clonotype was seen more than once but under ten times. The J gene is TRBJ2-1, the V gene TRBV20-1, with D tentatively TRBD1 (5 bases). Per germline, CDR1 DFQATT and CDR2 SNEGSKA (reference sequence). The CDR3 runs 12 residues. The CDR3 is CRVSQPSGEQFF. As DNA, the CDR3 is TGCAGGGTCAGTCAGCCCTCAGGGGAGCAGTTCTTC.

With respect to this clonotype: The junction and the germline gene differ at one end; a read error may be behind it. The J gene is TRBJ1-1, the V gene TRBV6-1; maybe TRBD1 (6 bases). Germline V gene sequence: CDR1 MNHNS, CDR2 SASEGT. The CDR3 has 18 residues. The CDR3 DNA sequence: TGTGCCAGCAGTGATATGGGGACACAGGGAAAGTTGAACACTGAAGCCTTCTTT. Amino acid sequence: CASSDMGTQGKLNTEAFF.

This clonotype was found many times. This sequence joins TRBV28 and TRBJ2-1, with 8 positions matching TRBD2. The J segment lost 5 bases and the V segment lost 5 bases, leaving 5 bases of the junction unmatched. This CDR3 has 14 residues. The germline V gene encodes CDR1 MDHEN and CDR2 SYDVKM. CDR3 amino acids: CASSQLAENNEQFF. CDR3 coding DNA: TGTGCCAGCAGTCAACTAGCGGAAAACAATGAGCAGTTCTTC.

This clonotype was seen many times. V usage is TRBV4-1 and J usage is TRBJ1-1, with a possible D match to TRBD1 (5 bases). V lost 0 bases, J lost 8 bases, and 10 bases lay in between. The CDR3 has 13 amino acids. Germline V gene sequence: CDR1 MGHRA, CDR2 YSYEKL. The CDR3 DNA reads TGCGCCAGCAGCCAAGATCCGTGGGGCGAAGCTTTCTTT. Translation gives CASSQDPWGEAFF.

This clonotype was detected only a few times. A much more abundant neighbour one base away suggests this may be a read error. The chain recombines TRBV5-1 with TRBJ2-6, with D unresolved. Germline V gene sequence: CDR1 SGHRS, CDR2 YFSETQ. V was shortened by 7 bases and J by 1 base, with 12 bases between the two germline ends. The CDR3 covers 15 residues. The CDR3 DNA reads as TGCGCCAGCGGCCCTGACCTATCTGGGGCCAACGTCCTGACTTTC. Amino acids: CASGPDLSGANVLTF.

This clonotype is a singleton in its sample. Germline is not matched at one junction end, which may reflect a read error. The chain uses TRBV28 and TRBJ2-7; no firm D call. The germline gives CDR1 MDHEN, CDR2 SYDVKM. This CDR3 region has 13 residues. The CDR3 loop is CASTGPLGSEQYF. DNA of the CDR3: TGCGCCAGCACCGGGCCGCTAGGCTCCGAGCAGTACTTC. The full variable domain, in which reference TRBV28 and TRBJ2-7 provide the parts outside the CDR3, is DVKVTQSSRYLVKRTGEKVFLECVQDMDHENMFWYRQDPGLGLRLIYFSYDVKMKEKGDIPEGYSVSREKKERFSLILESASTNQTSMYLCASTGPLGSEQYFGPGTRLTVT.

There are many counts of this clonotype. V gene TRBV19 combines with J gene TRBJ2-1; 11 bases line up with TRBD2. Per the germline V gene, CDR1 is LNHDA and CDR2 is SQIVND (reference sequence). CDR3 length: 14 residues. The V gene end was trimmed by 6 bases and the J gene end by 7 bases; junction bases not matched to a gene: 5. The CDR3 nucleotides read TGTGCCAGTAGATCTAGCGGGGGGAGGAATGAGCAGTTCTTC. This gives the protein CASRSSGGRNEQFF.

This clonotype has more than one count but fewer than ten. The rearrangement links TRBV10-1 to TRBJ2-3; no definite D call. CDR1 is WNHNN, CDR2 SYGVQD, per germline (reference sequence). V was trimmed by 0 bases and J by 10 bases, leaving 11 bases between them. The CDR3 consists of 13 residues. The CDR3 spells CASSESRSTAQYF. CDR3 DNA: TGCGCCAGCAGTGAGTCTAGGTCCACAGCGCAGTATTTT.

This clonotype was found many times. The chain employs TRBV19 and TRBJ2-6; a weak D match, TRBD2 (6 bases). From germline, CDR1 is LNHDA and CDR2 SQIVND (reference sequence). Trimming shortened V by 3 bases and J by 4 bases, and 10 bases separated the two germline ends. The CDR3 is 15 amino acids. This CDR3 reads CASSMAGNGANVLTF. DNA of the CDR3: TGTGCCAGTAGTATGGCGGGGAACGGGGCCAACGTCCTGACTTTC.

At least ten counts were recorded for this clonotype. The J gene is TRBJ2-2, the V gene TRBV2; D is unclear. The germline CDR1 and CDR2 sequences are SNHLY and FYNNEI. Between the trimmed V and J ends, which lost 1 base and 3 bases, there was a span of 15 bases. The CDR3 has 17 residues. The CDR3 DNA follows: TGTGCCAGCAGTGAAGAGGCTGACCCCGCTTACACCGGGGAGCTGTTTTTT. Its protein product is CASSEEADPAYTGELFF.

The gene calls are TRBV19 and TRBJ1-5, with D possibly TRBD1 on 5 matching bases. This CDR3 is 15 amino acids long. Germline V lookup: CDR1 LNHDA, CDR2 SQIVND (reference sequence). Between the trimmed V and J ends, which lost 3 bases and 6 bases, there was a span of 15 bases. This chain's CDR3 is CASSIGGSVVQPQHF. Written as DNA, the CDR3 is TGTGCCAGTAGTATTGGGGGGTCGGTAGTTCAGCCCCAGCATTTT.

This clonotype was counted ten times or more. The chain has TRBV11-2 and TRBJ2-5; 13 bases fit TRBD2. Losses at the gene ends were 8 bases for V and 5 bases for J; bases not matched to a gene: 11. Germline V CDR1 and CDR2: SGHAT, FQNNGV. The CDR3 length is 16 residues. CDR3 amino acids: CASQGTSGKAFETQYF. The CDR3, as DNA: TGTGCCAGCCAAGGGACTAGCGGGAAGGCTTTCGAGACCCAGTACTTC.

This clonotype came up many times. Relative to the germline gene, one junction end is altered; a read error may explain this. This chain uses TRBV5-1 with TRBJ2-5; D not certain. The CDR3 has 13 residues. Germline V CDR1 and CDR2: SGHRS, YFSETQ. The CDR3 nucleotides are TGCGCCAGCAGTTTGGCACAACAAGAGACCCAGTACTTC. Translation gives CASSLAQQETQYF.

With regard to this clonotype: A much larger clone sits a single nucleotide away, making a read error possible. The chain uses TRBV6-5 and TRBJ2-3; 8 bases align to TRBD1. This CDR3 region has 14 residues. Germline V gene sequence: CDR1 MNHEY, CDR2 SVGAGI. The J segment lost 6 bases and the V segment lost 6 bases, leaving 8 bases of the junction unmatched. In DNA, the CDR3 is TGTGCCAGCAGCCCACAGGGGGAAACCGATACGCAGTATTTT. This sequence encodes CASSPQGETDTQYF.

At least ten counts were recorded for this clonotype. The V call is TRBV2, the J call TRBJ2-1, with 11 bases aligning to TRBD2. Unmatched junction bases numbered 4, after V lost 6 bases and J lost 0 bases. This CDR3 region has 16 residues. Germline CDR1 and CDR2: SNHLY and FYNNEI. The CDR3 protein is CASRRLAGSSYNEQFF. The CDR3 bases are TGTGCCAGCAGGAGACTAGCGGGGAGCTCCTACAATGAGCAGTTCTTC. Filled out from reference TRBV2 and TRBJ2-1, the complete variable domain reads EPEVTQTPSHQVTQMGQEVILRCVPISNHLYFYWYRQILGQKVEFLVSFYNNEISEKSEIFDDQFSVERPDGSNFTLKIRSTKLEDSAMYFCASRRLAGSSYNEQFFGPGTRLTVL.

This clonotype was seen a few times. The V gene is TRBV19, the J gene TRBJ2-7; 8 nucleotides align to TRBD2. The trim removed 1 base at V and 4 bases at J, leaving 3 bases unmatched. This CDR3 comprises 14 residues. Germline loops: CDR1 LNHDA, CDR2 SQIVND (reference sequence). Here the CDR3 reads CASSIAVAGYEQYF. CDR3 nucleotide sequence: TGTGCCAGTAGTATAGCTGTAGCGGGGTACGAGCAGTACTTC.

Ten or more counts support this clonotype. This chain uses TRBV3-1 with TRBJ2-5; D is perhaps TRBD1 or TRBD2 (5 bases each). With 4 bases removed from V and 2 bases from J, the gap between germline ends came to 11 bases. Germline CDR1 LGHDT, CDR2 YNNKEL (reference sequence). The CDR3 has 14 residues. DNA of the CDR3: TGTGCCAGCAGCCCGGGACCGCGGCAAGAGACCCAGTACTTC. Its protein is CASSPGPRQETQYF.

The CDR3 loop reads CASEVAASYEQYF. The CDR3 DNA is TGTGCCAGCGAGGTAGCGGCCTCCTACGAGCAGTACTTC. The rearrangement links TRBV28 to TRBJ2-7; tentatively, D is TRBD2 (6 bases). Trimming left V 8 bases short and J 0 bases short, with 11 bases between. CDR3 length: 13 residues. CDR1 and CDR2 from the germline V gene are MDHEN and SYDVKM.

This clonotype was observed at least ten times. The V and J genes are TRBV28 and TRBJ1-1, with TRBD1 matching 12 bases. The CDR3 loop spans 15 amino acids. CDR1 is MDHEN and CDR2 is SYDVKM in the germline V gene. J was trimmed by 3 bases and V by 5 bases; bases with no gene match: 4. The CDR3 reads CASSGTGGADTEAFF. The CDR3 DNA is TGTGCCAGCAGTGGGACAGGGGGCGCGGACACTGAAGCTTTCTTT.

As concerns this clonotype: A read error may produce the germline difference seen at one junction end. The genes are TRBV5-1 and TRBJ2-1; D unresolved. The germline V gene encodes CDR1 SGHRS and CDR2 YFSETQ. This CDR3 has 16 residues. This CDR3 reads CASSPFSRSSYNDQFF. The CDR3 region has the DNA TGCGCCAGCAGTCCCTTTAGCCGCAGCTCCTACAATGATCAGTTCTTC. Variable domain in full (rest from reference TRBV5-1 and TRBJ2-1): KAGVTQTPRYLIKTRGQQVTLSCSPISGHRSVSWYQQTPGQGLQFLFEYFSETQRNKGNFPGRFSGRQFSNSRSEMNVSTLELGDSALYLCASSPFSRSSYNDQFFGPGTRLTVL.

This clonotype was observed at least ten times. V usage is TRBV29-1 and J usage is TRBJ2-1, with D perhaps matching TRBD2 (7 bases). Germline values: CDR1 SQVTM, CDR2 ANQGSEA. Trimming took off 7 bases at V and 3 bases at J, with 16 bases between the two ends. The CDR3 contains 14 residues. The CDR3 DNA follows: TGCAGCGCATGGGGGGGCAAGGGCTACAATGAGCAGTTCTTC. Amino acid sequence: CSAWGGKGYNEQFF.